This passage covers 29 T cell receptor beta chains from one sample sequenced in a study of blood T cell repertoires in COVID-19. Sequencing used immunoSEQ multiplex PCR; TCRdb keeps in-frame clones, though not all of them. The table lists 40,000 to 50,000 clones, more than 75% of them singletons. The sequenced material came from peripheral blood. The receptors stem from a human donor in a cohort sampled during active COVID-19.

This sequence joins TRBV21-1 and TRBJ2-1; the tabulated D call, TRBD2, remains unverified against the DNA. TRBV21-1 is designated a pseudogene. The CDR3 is made up of 17 amino acids. Here the CDR3 reads CASSKGRGPLGYNEQFF. CDR3 DNA: TGTGCCAGCAGCAAAGGACGCGGCCCTCTAGGATACAATGAGCAGTTCTTC.

The rearrangement uses TRBV6-2 or TRBV6-3 and TRBJ1-5, with a weak D call TRBD1 (5 bases). Germline V gene sequence: CDR1 MNHEY, CDR2 SVGEGT. Trimming pared 0 bases from V and 3 bases from J, leaving 12 bases between. The CDR3 covers 16 residues. The CDR3 reads CASSYSTDSPNQPQHF. CDR3 nucleotides: TGTGCCAGCAGTTACTCGACAGATTCACCCAATCAGCCCCAGCATTTT.

The chain employs TRBV29-1 and TRBJ2-3; D perhaps matches TRBD2 (5 bases). Germline V gene lookup returns CDR1 SQVTM and CDR2 ANQGSEA. The ends were cut back, 8 bases at V and 4 bases at J, with 16 bases in the middle. The CDR3 is 13 residues long. CDR3 loop: CSTTGIVADTQYF. The CDR3 region has the DNA TGCAGCACAACGGGGATAGTCGCAGATACGCAGTATTTT.

The chain joins TRBV19 to TRBJ2-3, with 8 bases lining up with TRBD2. Germline CDR1 is LNHDA and CDR2 is SQIVND (reference sequence). The CDR3 has 15 amino acids. V was clipped by 5 bases and J by 0 bases; unmatched bases: 4. CDR3 coding DNA: TGTGCCAGTAGTCATAGCGGGGTCAGCACAGATACGCAGTATTTT. Its translation: CASSHSGVSTDTQYF.

The chain links TRBV9 to TRBJ2-3, with 16 nucleotides matching TRBD2. The CDR3 extends over 19 amino acids. Germline loops: CDR1 SGDLS, CDR2 YYNGEE. The V and J ends lost 4 bases and 1 base, in that order; junction bases with no gene match: 9. This CDR3 reads CASSFTGTSGRARTDTQYF. In nucleotides, the CDR3 is TGTGCCAGCAGCTTTACCGGGACTAGCGGGAGGGCACGCACAGATACGCAGTATTTT.

The rearrangement joins TRBV5-1 to TRBJ1-1, with a possible D match to TRBD1 (5 bases). Germline V gene data show CDR1 as SGHRS and CDR2 as YFSETQ. The V and J ends lost 0 bases and 2 bases respectively, with 8 bases between them. CDR3 length equals 14 residues. CDR3 DNA: TGCGCCAGCAGCTTGGGACAGATAAACACTGAAGCTTTCTTT. Its protein product is CASSLGQINTEAFF.

The genes are TRBV5-4 and TRBJ2-3; the match to TRBD2 covers 7 bases. The V gene end was trimmed by 0 bases and the J gene end by 4 bases; junction bases not matched to a gene: 8. The CDR3 is 16 residues long. Germline assignment: CDR1 SGHNT and CDR2 YYREEE (reference sequence). The CDR3 bases are TGTGCCAGCAGCTTGGTTCTCCGGGGGGTGGCAGATACGCAGTATTTT. This translates into CASSLVLRGVADTQYF.

CDR3 DNA: TGTGCCAGCAGCACTCGCGGGGGGGGCCTCAATGAGCAGTTCTTC. Translated, it gives CASSTRGGGLNEQFF. The chain carries TRBV9 and TRBJ2-1, with 9 bases fitting TRBD2. CDR3 size: 15 residues. Germline V gene sequence: CDR1 SGDLS, CDR2 YYNGEE. Trimming at V came to 4 bases and at J to 6 bases, leaving 8 bases not matched to a gene.

The chain has TRBV5-1 and TRBJ1-2; tentatively, D is TRBD1 (6 bases). Trimming removed 4 bases from V and 4 bases from J, with 11 bases in between. CDR3 length: 13 residues. Germline V gene lookup returns CDR1 SGHRS and CDR2 YFSETQ. The CDR3 here is CASSTGQTYGYTF. The CDR3 DNA reads as TGCGCCAGCAGCACTGGACAGACCTATGGCTACACCTTC.

The chain carries TRBV12-3 or TRBV12-4 and TRBJ1-5, with D unresolved. The CDR3 has 13 amino acids. V lost 7 bases and J lost 6, with 13 bases in between. The chain's CDR3 is CASTPGSGQPQHF. The CDR3 region has the DNA TGTGCCAGCACCCCGGGGTCGGGTCAGCCCCAGCATTTT.

The CDR3 reads CASSLWVGTSGSDEQYF. CDR3 coding DNA: TGTGCCAGCAGTTTGTGGGTTGGGACTAGCGGGAGCGACGAGCAGTACTTC. The chain employs TRBV28 and TRBJ2-7; 14 positions agree with TRBD2. The CDR3 is 17 amino acids. Germline trimming cut 3 bases from V and 5 bases from J; bases unmatched to any gene: 9. Germline lookup yields CDR1 MDHEN and CDR2 SYDVKM.

The J gene is TRBJ2-1, the V gene TRBV18, with 7 bases lining up with TRBD1. With V trimmed by 5 bases and J by 5 bases, 9 bases remained unmatched. Germline V gives CDR1 KGHSH, CDR2 LQKENI. This CDR3 contains 15 residues. In DNA, the CDR3 is TGTGCCAGCTCATCCGAACGACAGGGTCACAATGAGCAGTTCTTC. This codes for CASSSERQGHNEQFF. The full variable domain, completed using reference TRBV18 and TRBJ2-1, is NAGVMQNPRHLVRRRGQEARLRCSPMKGHSHVYWYRQLPEEGLKFMVYLQKENIIDESGMPKERFSAEFPKEGPSILRIQQVVRGDSAAYFCASSSERQGHNEQFFGPGTRLTVL.

The CDR3 DNA follows: TGTGCCAGCAGTCCCCAGGGGTATGGCTACACCTTC. As protein: CASSPQGYGYTF. V and J are TRBV27 and TRBJ1-2, with a weak D call TRBD1 (6 bases). In germline, CDR1 is MNHEY, CDR2 SMNVEV (reference sequence). V lost 5 bases, J lost 5 bases, and 9 bases lay in between. CDR3 length equals 12 residues.

The chain joins TRBV7-7 to TRBJ2-5; 7 bases are shared with TRBD1. V gave up 1 base and J gave up 3 bases; unmatched junction bases: 5. This CDR3 region has 15 residues. In germline, CDR1 is SSHAT, CDR2 FNYEAQ (reference sequence). The CDR3: CASSLGPGQKETQYF. The CDR3 coding sequence is TGTGCCAGCAGCTTAGGTCCGGGACAGAAAGAGACCCAGTACTTC.

This chain links TRBV9 with TRBJ2-2, with 9 bases matching TRBD2. Looked up from germline, CDR1 is SGDLS and CDR2 is YYNGEE. The CDR3 sequence is 16 residues long. Trimming took 4 bases from V and 1 from J; bases not matched to a gene: 5. DNA of the CDR3: TGTGCCAGCAGCCCACGACTAGCGGAGAACACCGGGGAGCTGTTTTTT. It translates to CASSPRLAENTGELFF.

The chain carries TRBV30 and TRBJ1-6; 7 positions match TRBD1. The germline CDR1 and CDR2 sequences are GTSNPN and SVGIG (reference sequence). This CDR3 region has 16 residues. The V segment lost 0 bases and the J segment 5 bases; nucleotides outside the gene matches: 7. CDR3 loop: CAWSVGQRLHNSPLHF. CDR3 sequence (DNA): TGTGCCTGGAGTGTGGGACAGCGCCTACATAATTCACCCCTCCACTTT.

The V gene is TRBV5-1, the J gene TRBJ2-3; 12 bases align to TRBD2. The CDR3 covers 17 residues. Germline V gives CDR1 SGHRS, CDR2 YFSETQ. V lost 4 bases to trimming and J lost 4 bases; unmatched junction nucleotides: 10. The CDR3 DNA sequence: TGCGCCAGCAGCGTCGCGCTAGCGGGAGGGCCGCCAGATACGCAGTATTTT. It is translated as CASSVALAGGPPDTQYF.

This sequence joins TRBV19 and TRBJ2-7; 13 nucleotides align to TRBD2. V was pared by 4 bases and J by 2 bases, with 2 bases of the junction left unmatched. Germline V gives CDR1 LNHDA, CDR2 SQIVND (reference sequence). The CDR3 has 15 amino acids. CDR3 DNA sequence: TGTGCCAGTAGTAGCGGACTAGCGGGGGCCTACGAGCAGTACTTC. It yields the protein CASSSGLAGAYEQYF.

The chain links TRBV19 to TRBJ1-5, with unresolved D. The CDR3 has 16 residues. The V end lost 7 bases, the J end lost 2 bases, and 18 bases lay between the germline ends. Germline V gene sequence: CDR1 LNHDA, CDR2 SQIVND (reference sequence). The CDR3 DNA is TGTGCCAGTACTACGATGTCCGGGTTTGGCAATCAGCCCCAGCATTTT. The encoded protein is CASTTMSGFGNQPQHF.

The gene calls are TRBV10-3 and TRBJ2-1; possibly TRBD1 for D (6 bases). In germline, CDR1 is ENHRY, CDR2 SYGVKD. The CDR3 sequence is 14 residues long. The V end lost 7 bases, the J end lost 4 bases, and 14 bases lay between the germline ends. This CDR3 reads CAITLDSAYNEQFF. The CDR3 region has the DNA TGTGCCATCACCCTGGACAGTGCATACAATGAGCAGTTCTTC.

The chain employs TRBV6-2 or TRBV6-3 and TRBJ1-2; D not certain. Germline V gives CDR1 MNHEY, CDR2 SVGEGT. The CDR3 contains 12 residues. Trimming took off 5 bases at V and 4 bases at J, with 8 bases between the two ends. The DNA for the CDR3 is TGTGCCAGCAGTAAGGCGGGCTATGGCTACACCTTC. This encodes CASSKAGYGYTF.

This clone was observed a single time. The chain has TRBV5-8 and TRBJ2-3, with 11 nucleotides matching TRBD2. The germline CDR1 and CDR2 sequences are SGHTS and YDEGEE. This CDR3 is 19 amino acids long. The trim removed 3 bases at V and 3 bases at J, leaving 15 bases unmatched. CDR3 residues: CASSSSPTVAGGPTDTQYF. The DNA for the CDR3 is TGTGCCAGCAGCTCGAGTCCGACCGTAGCGGGGGGGCCTACAGATACGCAGTATTTT.

This clone was counted a single time. The rearrangement joins TRBV27 to TRBJ2-7, with 9 nucleotides matching TRBD1. The junction had 10 bases not matched to a gene; V was cut back by 8 bases and J by 2 bases. CDR1 is MNHEY, CDR2 SMNVEV, per germline (reference sequence). The CDR3 length is 15 residues. CDR3 region: CASGSTGGSAYEQYF. The CDR3 bases are TGTGCCAGCGGCTCTACAGGGGGCTCAGCCTACGAGCAGTACTTC.

The chain carries TRBV12-3 or TRBV12-4 and TRBJ2-3; D might be TRBD2 (5 bases). Trimming stripped 5 bases from V and 4 bases from J, with 10 bases between. The CDR3 spans 13 residues. The CDR3 bases are TGTGCCAGCAGTGCCCTCGGGGCAGATACGCAGTATTTT. It specifies CASSALGADTQYF.

This clone was seen a few times. This sequence joins TRBV6-6 and TRBJ1-1; D possibly corresponds to TRBD1 (6 bases). Germline values: CDR1 MNHNY, CDR2 SVGAGI (reference sequence). This CDR3 region has 14 residues. The germline V and J ends were trimmed by 6 bases and 1 base, with 12 bases remaining between them. Written as DNA, the CDR3 is TGTGCCAGCAGGGGAACAGGGCGGAACACTGAAGCTTTCTTT. This sequence encodes CASRGTGRNTEAFF.

This clone was detected a few times. The chain carries TRBV7-8 and TRBJ1-1; no reliable D call. Trimming removed 5 bases at V and 4 bases at J, with 5 bases between. Germline V gives CDR1 SGHVS, CDR2 FQNEAQ. The CDR3 extends over 11 amino acids. Written as DNA, the CDR3 is TGTGCCAGCAGCCCAGGCACTGAAGCTTTCTTT. This sequence encodes CASSPGTEAFF.

The CDR3: CASSLREQGIYEQYF. The CDR3 bases are TGTGCCAGCAGTTTACGGGAACAGGGTATCTACGAGCAGTACTTC. This sequence joins TRBV27 and TRBJ2-7, with D perhaps matching TRBD1 (6 bases). Trimming pared 2 bases from V and 3 bases from J, leaving 14 bases between. The CDR3 contains 15 residues. Germline V lookup: CDR1 MNHEY, CDR2 SMNVEV (reference sequence).

The chain recombines TRBV19 with TRBJ2-7; a weak D match, TRBD1 (6 bases). Germline V gene sequence: CDR1 LNHDA, CDR2 SQIVND (reference sequence). The CDR3 consists of 15 residues. Trimming pared 1 base from V and 5 bases from J, leaving 15 bases between. CDR3: CASSIGVGGVDEQYF. CDR3 in DNA: TGTGCCAGTAGTATAGGGGTAGGGGGTGTCGACGAGCAGTACTTC.

V gene TRBV20-1 combines with J gene TRBJ2-1, with TRBD1 as a possible D gene (5 bases). V dropped 3 bases and J dropped 0 bases, with 9 bases sitting between them. The CDR3 is 14 residues long. Germline values: CDR1 DFQATT, CDR2 SNEGSKA (reference sequence). As DNA, the CDR3 is TGCAGTGCTAGTGGGGCAAGCTCCTACAATGAGCAGTTCTTC. As protein: CSASGASSYNEQFF.